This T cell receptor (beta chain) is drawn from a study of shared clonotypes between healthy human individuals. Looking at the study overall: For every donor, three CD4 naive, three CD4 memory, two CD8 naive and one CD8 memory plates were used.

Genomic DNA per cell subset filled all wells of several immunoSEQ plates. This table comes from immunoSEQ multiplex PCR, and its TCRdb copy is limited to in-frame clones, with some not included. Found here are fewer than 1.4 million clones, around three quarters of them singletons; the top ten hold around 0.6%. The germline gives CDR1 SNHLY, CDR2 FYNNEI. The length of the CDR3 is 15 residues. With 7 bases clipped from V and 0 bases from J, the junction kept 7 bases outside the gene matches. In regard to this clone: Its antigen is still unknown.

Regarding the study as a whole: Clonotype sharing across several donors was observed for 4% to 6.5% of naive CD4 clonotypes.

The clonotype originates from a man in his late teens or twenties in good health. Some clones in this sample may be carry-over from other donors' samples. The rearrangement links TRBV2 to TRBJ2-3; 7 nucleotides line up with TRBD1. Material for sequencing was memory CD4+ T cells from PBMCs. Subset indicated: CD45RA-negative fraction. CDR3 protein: CASIGQASSTDTQYF. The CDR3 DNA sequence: TGTGCCAGCATCGGACAGGCGTCTAGCACAGATACGCAGTATTTT.